What follows describes a single T cell receptor (beta chain). The source of the sample is a study of CD8 T cells in Susac syndrome. The RNA input was roughly 0.45 to 1 ug, and it was reverse transcribed with random hexamers. From the immunoSEQ multiplex PCR reads, TCRdb called clonotypes with MiXCR, one entry per CDR3 protein. Among more than 150,000 distinct CDR3 sequences listed, around 94% were seen once. The CDR3 sequence is 17 residues long. The germline gives CDR1 KGHSH, CDR2 LQKENI. The V segment lost 3 bases and the J segment 1 base; nucleotides outside the gene matches: 6. The sequence came from a human donor in good health. Specimen: CD4+ T cells from PBMCs. The genes are TRBV18 and TRBJ1-6, with 7 bases matching TRBD1. CDR3 protein: CASSPRTGGSYNSPLHF. The CDR3 nucleotides read TGTGCCAGCTCACCCAGGACAGGAGGGTCCTATAATTCACCCCTCCACTTT.